This T cell receptor (beta chain) originates from a study of CD8 T cells in Susac syndrome. cDNA came from around 0.54 to 1 ug RNA primed by random hexamers. It was immunoSEQ multiplex PCR that amplified TCR beta CDR3 across 54 Vbeta and 13 Jbeta. TCRdb reprocessed the immunoSEQ multiplex PCR reads via MiXCR and lists one record per CDR3 protein. The sample has approximately 120,000 distinct CDR3 sequences, about 93% seen once. The V gene's germline CDR1 is MNHEY and CDR2 SVGAGI. CDR3 length: 17 amino acids. V was pared by 2 bases and J by 0 bases, with 9 bases of the junction left unmatched. Sequenced sample: CD8+ T cells from PBMCs. The chain couples TRBV6-5 to TRBJ1-1; TRBD1 matches 7 bases. This clonotype was sampled from a human donor with multiple sclerosis. The CDR3 DNA sequence: TGTGCCAGCAGTTACGCGGAAGGGACAGCTCTGAACACTGAAGCTTTCTTT. Its translation: CASSYAEGTALNTEAFF.